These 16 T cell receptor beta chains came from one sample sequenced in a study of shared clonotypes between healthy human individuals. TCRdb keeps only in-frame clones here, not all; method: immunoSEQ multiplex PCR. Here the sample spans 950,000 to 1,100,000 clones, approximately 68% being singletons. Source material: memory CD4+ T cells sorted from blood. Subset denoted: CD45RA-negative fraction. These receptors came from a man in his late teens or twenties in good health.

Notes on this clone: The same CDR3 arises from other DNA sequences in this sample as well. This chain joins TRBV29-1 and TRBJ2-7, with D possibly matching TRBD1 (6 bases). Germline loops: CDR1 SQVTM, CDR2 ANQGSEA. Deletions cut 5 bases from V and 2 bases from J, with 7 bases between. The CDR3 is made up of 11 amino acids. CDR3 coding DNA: TGCAGCGTTCAGGGGACCTACGAGCAGTACTTC. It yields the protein CSVQGTYEQYF.

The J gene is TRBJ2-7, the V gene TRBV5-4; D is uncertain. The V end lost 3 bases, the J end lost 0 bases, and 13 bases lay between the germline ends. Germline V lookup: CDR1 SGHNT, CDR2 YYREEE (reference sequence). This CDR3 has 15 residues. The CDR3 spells CASSYDGLSSYEQYF. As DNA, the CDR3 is TGTGCCAGCAGCTACGACGGCCTGAGCTCCTACGAGCAGTACTTC.

The CDR3 region is CASSLVGGGNRRETQYF. CDR3 bases: TGTGCCAGCAGCTTAGTTGGTGGAGGGAACCGTCGGGAGACCCAGTACTTC. This chain links TRBV7-2 with TRBJ2-5, with D tentatively TRBD2 (6 bases). Germline assignment: CDR1 SGHTA and CDR2 FQGNSA. With 1 base removed from V and 5 bases from J, the gap between germline ends came to 20 bases. The CDR3 loop spans 17 amino acids.

In DNA form, the CDR3 reads TGTGCCAGCAGTGCGACAGAGAACTATGGCTACACCTTC. Its translation is CASSATENYGYTF. The rearrangement links TRBV6-1 to TRBJ1-2, with D tentatively TRBD1 (5 bases). CDR1 and CDR2 (germline): MNHNS, SASEGT. V dropped 4 bases and J dropped 2 bases, with 8 bases sitting between them. The CDR3 contains 13 residues.

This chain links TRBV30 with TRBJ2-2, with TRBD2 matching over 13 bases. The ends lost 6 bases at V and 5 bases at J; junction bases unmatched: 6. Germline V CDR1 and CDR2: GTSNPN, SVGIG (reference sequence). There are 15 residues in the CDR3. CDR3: CACGTSGAGTGELFF. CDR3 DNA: TGTGCCTGTGGGACTAGCGGGGCGGGAACCGGGGAGCTGTTTTTT.

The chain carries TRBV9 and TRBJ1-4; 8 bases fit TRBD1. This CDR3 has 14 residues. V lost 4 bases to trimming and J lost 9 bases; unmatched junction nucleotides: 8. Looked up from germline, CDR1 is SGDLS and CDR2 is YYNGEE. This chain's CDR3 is CASSPQGQGKKLFF. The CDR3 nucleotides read TGTGCCAGCAGCCCCCAAGGACAGGGAAAAAAACTGTTTTTT.

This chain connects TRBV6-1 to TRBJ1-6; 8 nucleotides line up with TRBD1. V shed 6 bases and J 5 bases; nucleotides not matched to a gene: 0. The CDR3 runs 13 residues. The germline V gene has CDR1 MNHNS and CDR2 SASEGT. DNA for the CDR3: TGTGCCAGCAGGGACAGGGATAATTCACCCCTCCACTTT. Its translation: CASRDRDNSPLHF.

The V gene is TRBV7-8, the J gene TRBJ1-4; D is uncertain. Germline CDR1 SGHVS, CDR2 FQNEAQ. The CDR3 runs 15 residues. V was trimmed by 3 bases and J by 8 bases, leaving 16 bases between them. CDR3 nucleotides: TGTGCCAGCAGCTTTTCGGCCCGCTTTAACGAAAAACTGTTTTTT. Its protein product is CASSFSARFNEKLFF.

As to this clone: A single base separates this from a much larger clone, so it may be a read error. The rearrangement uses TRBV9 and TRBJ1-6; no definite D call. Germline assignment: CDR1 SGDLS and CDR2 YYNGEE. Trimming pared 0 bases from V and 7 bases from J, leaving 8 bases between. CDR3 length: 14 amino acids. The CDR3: CASSVAVGNSPLHF. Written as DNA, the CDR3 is TGTGCCAGCAGCGTAGCGGTGGGCAATTCACCCCTCCACTTT. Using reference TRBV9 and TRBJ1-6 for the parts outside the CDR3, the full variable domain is DSGVTQTPKHLITATGQRVTLRCSPRSGDLSVYWYQQSLDQGLQFLIQYYNGEERAKGNILERFSAQQFPDLHSELNLSSLELGDSALYFCASSVAVGNSPLHFGNGTRLTVT.

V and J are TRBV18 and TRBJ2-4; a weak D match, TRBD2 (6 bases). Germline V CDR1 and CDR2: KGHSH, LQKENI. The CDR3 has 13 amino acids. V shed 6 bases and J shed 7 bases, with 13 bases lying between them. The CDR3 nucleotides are TGTGCCAGCTCCCGGGAGCAAGATAACATTCAGTACTTC. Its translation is CASSREQDNIQYF.

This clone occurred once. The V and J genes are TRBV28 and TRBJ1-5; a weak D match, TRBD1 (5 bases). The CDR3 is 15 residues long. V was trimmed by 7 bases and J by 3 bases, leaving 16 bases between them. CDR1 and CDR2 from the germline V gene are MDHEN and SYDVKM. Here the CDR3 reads CASIGEGTINQPQHF. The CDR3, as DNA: TGTGCCAGCATTGGGGAAGGGACTATCAATCAGCCCCAGCATTTT.

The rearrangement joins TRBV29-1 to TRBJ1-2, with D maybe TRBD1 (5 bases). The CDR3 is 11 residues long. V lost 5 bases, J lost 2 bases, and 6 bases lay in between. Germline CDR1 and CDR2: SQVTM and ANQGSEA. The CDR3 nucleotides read TGCAGCGTTCCAGGGAACTATGGCTACACCTTC. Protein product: CSVPGNYGYTF.

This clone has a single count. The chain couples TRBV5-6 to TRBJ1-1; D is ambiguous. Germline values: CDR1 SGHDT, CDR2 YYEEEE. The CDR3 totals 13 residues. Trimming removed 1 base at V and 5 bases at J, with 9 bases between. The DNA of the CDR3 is TGTGCCAGCAGCTTGACGGGAGAAACTGAAGCTTTCTTT. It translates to CASSLTGETEAFF.

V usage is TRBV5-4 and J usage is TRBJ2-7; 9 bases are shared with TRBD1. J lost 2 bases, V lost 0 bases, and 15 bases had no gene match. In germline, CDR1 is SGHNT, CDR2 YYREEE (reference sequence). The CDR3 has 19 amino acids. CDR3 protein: CASSLDRDRVSGEPYEQYF. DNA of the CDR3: TGTGCCAGCAGCTTGGACCGGGACAGGGTGAGTGGTGAGCCCTACGAGCAGTACTTC.

CDR3 DNA: TGTGCCAGCTCACCAGGCGGGGGAAACAATGAGCAGTTCTTC. It translates to CASSPGGGNNEQFF. The J gene is TRBJ2-1, the V gene TRBV18; TRBD2 matches at 7 bases. The CDR3 covers 14 residues. Germline V gene sequence: CDR1 KGHSH, CDR2 LQKENI. J lost 5 bases, V lost 2 bases, and 3 bases had no gene match.

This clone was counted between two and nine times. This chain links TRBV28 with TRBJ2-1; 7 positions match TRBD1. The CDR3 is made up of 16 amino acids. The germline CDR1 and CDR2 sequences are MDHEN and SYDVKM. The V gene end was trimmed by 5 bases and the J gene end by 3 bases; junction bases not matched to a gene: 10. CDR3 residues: CASSQYRQGHYNEQFF. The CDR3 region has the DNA TGTGCCAGCAGTCAATACCGACAGGGACACTACAATGAGCAGTTCTTC.